This T cell receptor beta chain was captured in a study of technical replicates of blood from four donors. This table comes from immunoSEQ multiplex PCR, and its TCRdb copy is limited to in-frame clones, with some not included. The data hold tens of thousands of clones, with around nine tenths observed a single time. The germline V gene encodes CDR1 GTSNPN and CDR2 SVGIG (reference sequence). The CDR3 has 12 amino acids. The genes are TRBV30 and TRBJ1-3; weak D call: TRBD1 (5 bases). Sequencing used T cells isolated from PBMCs. This TCR came from a human donor in good health. The CDR3 loop is CAWGSSGNTIYF. CDR3 nucleotides: TGTGCTTGGGGGAGCTCTGGAAACACCATATATTTT. Together with reference TRBV30 and TRBJ1-3, the CDR3 gives the full variable domain: SQTIHQWPATLVQPVGSPLSLECTVEGTSNPNLYWYRQAAGRGLQLLFYSVGIGQISSEVPQNLSASRPQDRQFILSSKKLLLSDSGFYLCAWGSSGNTIYFGEGSWLTVV.